This TCR beta chain was found in a study of CD8+ T cells in alopecia areata (dated by TCRdb to 2017 to 2018). Concerning the study at large: The treated patients took part in an open-label pilot trial in which moderate-to-severe alopecia areata was treated with oral tofacitinib at 5 to 10 mg twice daily. Tofacitinib was given for 6 to 18 months, followed by 6 months of follow-up off drug to assess delayed response and recurrence. The study used high-throughput TCRbeta sequencing to examine T cell clonal expansion in alopecia areata, in both the C3H/HeJ mouse model and human patients. On the human side, TCRbeta sequencing was run on scalp tissue and on sorted CD4+ and CD8+ peripheral blood T cells from healthy controls and from alopecia areata patients with either patchy or totalis/universalis disease. Tofacitinib-treated patients had biopsies at baseline and at 4 and 24 weeks of treatment, with a later scalp biopsy in several patients. Clonality in the scalp was compared among normal scalp (n=4), patchy alopecia areata scalp (n=8), and alopecia totalis/universalis scalp (n=8). RNA was extracted with the PAXgene miRNA kit for fixed scalp, the miRNeasy kit for PBMCs, and the RNeasy kit for mouse skin. TCRbeta CDR3 regions were amplified by immunoSEQ multiplex PCR using 35 Vbeta forward and 13 Jbeta reverse primers. Broad study findings and their caveats: Resident alphabeta T cells in normal human skin are also sequenced, complicating scalp TCR repertoire analysis, unlike mouse skin dominated by gammadelta T cells. Shared TCR sequences between patients were less evident than in mice, which may be partly attributable to HLA diversity in the patient population. Compared with normal scalp, lesional scalp, particularly in alopecia totalis/universalis, had higher clonality and more expanded CD8+ clones, which suggests antigenic drive.

Lesional scalp punch biopsies and peripheral blood were collected from alopecia areata patients. PBMCs were isolated by density centrifugation and stained for CD3, CD4 and CD8, and CD4+ and CD8+ T cells were sorted on a FACSAria. CDR1 is given as SQVTM and CDR2 as ANQGSEA, both from the germline V gene. Trimming takes 4 bases from V and 0 bases from J, and the germline ends sit 10 bases apart. Spanning cysteine to phenylalanine, the CDR3 consists of 14 amino acids. The read is trimmed to its CDR3 DNA, 42 bases read in frame from base 1. Of note for this clone: What antigen it recognizes has not been identified. No much larger clone is present one base from it, and per-base qualities are unavailable.

Receptor amplification or capture employed the immunoSEQ multiplex PCR assay. RNA was extracted from all samples and reverse transcribed into cDNA, which served as template for TCR sequencing. SuperScript III was used to make first-strand cDNA, primed with a 2:1 mix of oligo-dT and random hexamers. A synthetic immune receptor repertoire was used to gauge amplification bias, and whatever bias remained was removed computationally. Per the source publication's procedure: Raw reads were preprocessed to remove errors, and CDR3 was defined according to IMGT conventions as the region from the conserved cysteine to phenylalanine. To get clonality, Shannon entropy was normalized by log2 of the number of productive unique TCRs and the result was subtracted from 1. CD4 or CD8 identity of scalp clones was inferred by cross-referencing scalp TCRbeta sequences with sorted blood CD4 and CD8 repertoires. Entries here come from immuneACCESS through TCRdb and include only in-frame sequences with V and J called. Some clones fail to appear in such tables; in the studies checked, an unresolved V gene covers under half of the shortfall, and the cause of the remainder is unknown. The V and J calls and the clone size are those of that table, but D and trimming were determined from the DNA. The sample table contains 150,000 or so clones; only one count was recorded for roughly 50% of them. Jointly, the top ten make up about 6.4% of the sample.

The receptor was isolated from a human donor with alopecia areata. The sequencing input was CD4+ T cells sorted from blood. The rearrangement joined TRBV29-1 to TRBJ2-4; the D gene cannot be named for sure. The nucleotide sequence reads as follows: TGCAGCGTTGCACTGACTTTAGCCAAAAACATTCAGTACTTC. This is translated as CSVALTLAKNIQYF.